This T cell receptor beta chain appears in the sequencing data of a study of blood T cell repertoires in COVID-19. This CDR3 region has 12 residues. The ends were cut back, 6 bases at V and 3 bases at J, with 11 bases in the middle. CDR1 and CDR2 from the germline V gene are SQVTM and ANQGSEA. Libraries were prepared by immunoSEQ multiplex PCR; TCRdb keeps only in-frame clonotypes and omits some of them. The data contain around 250,000 clones, 85% to 90% of them seen just once; the ten biggest clones take up roughly 1.6%. The TCR originated in a woman aged 50 to 60 who had recovered from COVID-19. The J gene is TRBJ1-1, the V gene TRBV29-1; D gene ambiguous. Sequencing input: PBMCs or T cells enriched from blood (not recorded which). CDR3 region: CSVLTGYTEAFF. The CDR3 DNA is TGCAGCGTCCTTACGGGGTACACTGAAGCTTTCTTT.